The next 6 T cell receptor beta chains were all read from a single sample in a study of T cell responses to AZD1222 COVID-19 vaccine (dated by TCRdb to 2020 to 2022). The library was produced with the immunoSEQ multiplex PCR assay. As stored in TCRdb, this immuneACCESS dataset retains in-frame rearrangements with V and J assigned. A fraction of the clones does not appear; measured against another copy, unresolved V genes explain less than half of the discrepancy, and the remainder lacks a known reason. The sample table records roughly 140,000 clones; roughly 90% of these occur just once. The ten largest clonotypes hold under 2% of the sample. The time point tag for this specimen amounts to: about 28 days (+/-7) after the second vaccine dose. The starting material was peripheral blood, obtained 28 days after the second AZD1222 dose. The source is an adult who received the AZD1222 COVID-19 vaccine.

The chain has TRBV2 and TRBJ2-2, with a weak D call TRBD2 (5 bases). Germline lookup yields CDR1 SNHLY and CDR2 FYNNEI. The CDR3 runs 13 residues. V gave up 7 bases and J gave up 4 bases, with 10 bases separating them. CDR3 amino acids: CASTEEVTGELFF. In DNA, the CDR3 is TGTGCCAGCACCGAGGAGGTCACCGGGGAGCTGTTTTTT.

The CDR3 spells CASSPPIGSYEQYF. As DNA, the CDR3 is TGTGCCAGCTCACCACCGATCGGGTCTTACGAGCAGTACTTC. The chain employs TRBV18 and TRBJ2-7; D remains unclear. The CDR3 length is 14 residues. CDR1 and CDR2 from the germline V gene are KGHSH and LQKENI. Trimming took off 0 bases at V and 4 bases at J, with 10 bases between the two ends.

The chain combines TRBV19 with TRBJ1-6, with D unresolved. Germline V gene sequence: CDR1 LNHDA, CDR2 SQIVND (reference sequence). Trimming pared 4 bases from V and 8 bases from J, leaving 12 bases between. This CDR3 region has 14 residues. CDR3 in DNA: TGTGCCAGTAGTAGGCCCGGGAGGGATTCACCCCTCCACTTT. It encodes CASSRPGRDSPLHF.

The rearrangement links TRBV5-4 to TRBJ1-1; no definite D call. CDR1 SGHNT and CDR2 YYREEE come from the germline V gene (reference sequence). The CDR3 is made up of 15 amino acids. Trimming pared 0 bases from V and 2 bases from J, leaving 11 bases between. The CDR3 bases are TGTGCCAGCAGCTTGGACCGACACCCAAACACTGAAGCTTTCTTT. As protein: CASSLDRHPNTEAFF.

The chain has TRBV2 and TRBJ1-5; D gene ambiguous. V was pared by 3 bases and J by 0 bases, with 9 bases between. Germline loops: CDR1 SNHLY, CDR2 FYNNEI. The length of the CDR3 is 15 residues. The CDR3 protein is CASSETNYSNQPQHF. Here the CDR3 DNA reads TGTGCCAGCAGTGAGACAAATTATAGCAATCAGCCCCAGCATTTT.

The chain combines TRBV7-2 with TRBJ1-5; TRBD1 matches 7 bases. Germline CDR1 reads SGHTA; CDR2 reads FQGNSA. Losses at the gene ends were 3 bases for V and 0 bases for J; bases not matched to a gene: 2. The CDR3 contains 15 residues. The CDR3 sequence is CASSLTGPSNQPQHF. The CDR3 bases are TGTGCCAGCAGCTTGACAGGGCCTAGCAATCAGCCCCAGCATTTT.